Below, 32 T cell receptor beta chains from the same sample are listed, as sequenced in a study of OX40 agonist ivuxolimab in advanced cancers. This table comes from immunoSEQ multiplex PCR, and its TCRdb copy is limited to in-frame clones, with some not included. Of some 9,500 clones in the sample, roughly 90% were seen once. This specimen consisted of CD4+ or CD8+ T cells sorted from blood, obtained in a trial of the OX40 agonist ivuxolimab. Source of these receptors: an adult with an advanced solid tumor such as melanoma, head and neck, liver or kidney cancer.

This clone was picked up one time. The chain has TRBV19 and TRBJ2-7; TRBD1 matches 12 bases. The germline CDR1 and CDR2 sequences are LNHDA and SQIVND (reference sequence). V was pared by 0 bases and J by 6 bases, with 3 bases of the junction left unmatched. This CDR3 comprises 15 residues. In DNA, the CDR3 is TGTGCCAGTAGTATAGACGGGACAGGGGGCGGCGAGCAGTACTTC. This translates into CASSIDGTGGGEQYF.

The chain employs TRBV10-2 and TRBJ2-7; no clear D. V shed 3 bases and J shed 3 bases, with 3 bases lying between them. Germline V gene data show CDR1 as WSHSY and CDR2 as SAAADI. This CDR3 is 11 amino acids long. The CDR3 loop reads CASSDGYEQYF. CDR3 DNA: TGCGCCAGCAGTGATGGCTACGAGCAGTACTTC.

The chain combines TRBV6-1 with TRBJ2-1; D is unresolved. The germline V gene encodes CDR1 MNHNS and CDR2 SASEGT. The CDR3 runs 14 residues. Trimming removed 6 bases from V and 8 bases from J, with 17 bases in between. CDR3 sequence: CASSPTALGHEQFF. The CDR3 region has the DNA TGTGCCAGCAGCCCCACCGCGTTGGGCCATGAGCAGTTCTTC.

The genes are TRBV9 and TRBJ1-4; 9 nucleotides line up with TRBD1. The CDR3 is 15 residues long. After removal of 4 bases from V and 8 bases from J, the junction contained 9 bases not matched to a gene. CDR1 and CDR2 (germline): SGDLS, YYNGEE. CDR3 loop: CASSTSGTGNEKLFF. In nucleotides, the CDR3 is TGTGCCAGCAGCACATCCGGGACAGGGAACGAAAAACTGTTTTTT.

This clone was counted a single time. This chain links TRBV4-1 with TRBJ1-2, with TRBD1 matching over 7 bases. The CDR3 has 22 residues. The V gene's germline CDR1 is MGHRA and CDR2 YSYEKL. With 4 bases clipped from V and 2 bases from J, the junction kept 28 bases outside the gene matches. The CDR3 sequence is CASSPMGGQLGFSTQTNYGYTF. The CDR3 bases are TGCGCCAGCAGCCCCATGGGGGGACAGCTAGGCTTTTCCACCCAGACAAACTATGGCTACACCTTC.

The genes are TRBV23-1 and TRBJ2-2; TRBD1 matches 7 bases. TRBV23-1 is an ORF; its function is uncertain. The CDR3 sequence is 18 residues long. V lost 2 bases, J lost 0 bases, and 9 bases stayed unmatched. CDR3 sequence reads: CASSQAPGQPPNTGELFF. The CDR3 coding sequence is TGCGCCAGCAGTCAAGCCCCGGGACAGCCACCGAACACCGGGGAGCTGTTTTTT.

The chain carries TRBV27 and TRBJ1-5, with 8 bases that match TRBD1. The CDR3 covers 16 residues. CDR1 is MNHEY, CDR2 SMNVEV, per germline (reference sequence). The V and J ends lost 0 bases and 6 bases, in that order; junction bases with no gene match: 7. The CDR3 nucleotides are TGTGCCAGCAGTTTATCTTATACAGGGGGGGGTCAGCCCCAGCATTTT. Protein product: CASSLSYTGGGQPQHF.

This chain uses TRBV6-5 with TRBJ1-6; D gene uncertain. Germline CDR1 is MNHEY and CDR2 is SVGAGI. The V end lost 6 bases, the J end lost 7 bases, and 13 bases lay between the germline ends. The CDR3 is 14 amino acids. This chain's CDR3 is CASREGRHNSPLHF. In DNA form, the CDR3 reads TGTGCCAGCAGGGAAGGGCGGCACAATTCACCCCTCCACTTT.

This chain connects TRBV5-4 to TRBJ2-7; no definite D call. V was clipped by 4 bases and J by 1 base, with 18 bases between them. The CDR3 totals 16 residues. Germline CDR1 and CDR2: SGHNT and YYREEE (reference sequence). CDR3 in amino acids: CASSLGPSAASYEQYF. The CDR3 DNA reads as TGTGCCAGCAGCCTCGGGCCTTCGGCGGCATCCTACGAGCAGTACTTC.

The J gene is TRBJ1-4, the V gene TRBV28; D is possibly TRBD1 (5 bases). Trimming stripped 5 bases from V and 6 bases from J, with 16 bases between. The CDR3 loop spans 15 amino acids. CDR1 and CDR2 from the germline V gene are MDHEN and SYDVKM. The CDR3 DNA sequence: TGTGCCAGCAGTCTCGGCGGGCAGGGTGATGAAAAACTGTTTTTT. This sequence encodes CASSLGGQGDEKLFF.

This clone was observed a single time. The chain uses TRBV11-2 and TRBJ1-3; D remains unclear. This CDR3 has 13 amino acids. V gave up 5 bases and J gave up 4 bases, with 9 bases separating them. Germline V lookup: CDR1 SGHAT, CDR2 FQNNGV. The CDR3 nucleotides are TGTGCCAGCAGCGCGATCAGGGGAAACACCATATATTTT. Translation: CASSAIRGNTIYF.

This clone was counted a single time. V gene TRBV11-2 combines with J gene TRBJ1-4, with D perhaps TRBD1 (6 bases). V shed 6 bases and J shed 0 bases, with 17 bases lying between them. Per the germline V gene, CDR1 is SGHAT and CDR2 is FQNNGV. The CDR3 covers 17 residues. In DNA form, the CDR3 reads TGTGCCAGCAGGCGGGGGGGCAGGGGCGCAACTAATGAAAAACTGTTTTTT. Translating gives CASRRGGRGATNEKLFF. The full variable domain, its missing parts supplied by reference TRBV11-2 and TRBJ1-4, is EAGVAQSPRYKIIEKRQSVAFWCNPISGHATLYWYQQILGQGPKLLIQFQNNGVVDDSQLPKDRFSAERLKGVDSTLKIQPAKLEDSAVYLCASRRGGRGATNEKLFFGSGTQLSVL.

This sequence joins TRBV7-8 and TRBJ2-5; D ambiguous. Per germline, CDR1 SGHVS and CDR2 FQNEAQ. Trimming cost V 1 base and J 5 bases, with 11 bases left between them. CDR3 length equals 14 residues. In DNA, the CDR3 is TGTGCCAGCAGCTTAGAAGGGATTCCGGAGACCCAGTACTTC. Encoded protein: CASSLEGIPETQYF.

V is TRBV6-5 and J is TRBJ2-7; D unresolved. Looked up from germline, CDR1 is MNHEY and CDR2 is SVGAGI. Trimming took off 8 bases at V and 9 bases at J, with 11 bases between the two ends. The CDR3 covers 10 residues. The CDR3 nucleotides read TGTGCCAGCGGACCATCAGGGCAGTACTTC. Amino acid sequence: CASGPSGQYF.

The chain uses TRBV29-1 and TRBJ2-1, with 9 bases aligning to TRBD1. This CDR3 is built from 16 residues. Trimming cost V 6 bases and J 0 bases; bases outside gene matches: 9. The germline V gene encodes CDR1 SQVTM and CDR2 ANQGSEA. CDR3 region: CSVGQGLGGSYNEQFF. CDR3 DNA sequence: TGCAGCGTCGGACAGGGGCTGGGGGGCTCCTACAATGAGCAGTTCTTC.

This clone was recorded once. V is TRBV7-2 and J is TRBJ2-5, with TRBD2 identical over 15 bases. V lost 5 bases to trimming and J lost 5 bases; unmatched junction nucleotides: 6. The CDR3 sequence is 16 residues long. Germline V gene sequence: CDR1 SGHTA, CDR2 FQGNSA. CDR3 loop: CASSVGLAGGFETQYF. The DNA for the CDR3 is TGTGCCAGCAGCGTGGGACTAGCGGGAGGATTCGAGACCCAGTACTTC.

The chain carries TRBV12-5 and TRBJ2-2; D perhaps matches TRBD2 (7 bases). Trimming left V 7 bases short and J 7 bases short, with 16 bases between. The CDR3 consists of 14 residues. CDR1 and CDR2 from the germline V gene are LGHNT and FRNRAP. CDR3: CASAPGGLGGELFF. The CDR3 nucleotides are TGTGCTAGTGCCCCGGGGGGCTTGGGCGGGGAGCTGTTTTTT.

Remarks on this clone: The same CDR3 can be traced to other DNA sequences in this sample. The CDR3 coding sequence is TGTGCCTGGAGGGGACAGGCTAGCAATCAGCCCCAGCATTTT. Translation: CAWRGQASNQPQHF. The chain links TRBV30 to TRBJ1-5; the match to TRBD1 covers 8 bases. After removal of 3 bases from V and 0 bases from J, the junction contained 1 base not matched to a gene. The CDR3 runs 14 residues. Germline V gives CDR1 GTSNPN, CDR2 SVGIG (reference sequence).

This sequence joins TRBV19 and TRBJ2-2; TRBD1 matches at 7 bases. Germline V CDR1 and CDR2: LNHDA, SQIVND (reference sequence). The CDR3 consists of 14 residues. The V gene end was trimmed by 4 bases and the J gene end by 7 bases; junction bases not matched to a gene: 6. The CDR3 DNA follows: TGTGCCAGTAGTACCACAGGGGTGGGCGGGGAGCTGTTTTTT. Translation gives CASSTTGVGGELFF.

The chain carries TRBV5-1 and TRBJ2-3; D perhaps matches TRBD2 (5 bases). Germline V gene lookup returns CDR1 SGHRS and CDR2 YFSETQ. The CDR3 sequence is 14 residues long. V lost 6 bases to trimming and J lost 0 bases, with 11 bases between them. CDR3 residues: CASTERSSTDTQYF. The DNA of the CDR3 is TGCGCCAGCACTGAGCGGTCTAGCACAGATACGCAGTATTTT.

This clone was counted only a few times. The gene calls are TRBV2 and TRBJ2-7, with 7 positions matching TRBD2. CDR1 SNHLY and CDR2 FYNNEI come from the germline V gene. V shed 4 bases and J 5 bases; nucleotides not matched to a gene: 11. CDR3 length: 15 residues. The CDR3 region has the DNA TGTGCCAGCAGTGTATTGGGTAGCCGGGGGGACGAGCAGTACTTC. This sequence encodes CASSVLGSRGDEQYF.

The chain joins TRBV28 to TRBJ2-7; TRBD2 aligns across 10 bases. V was pared by 4 bases and J by 12 bases, with 9 bases of the junction left unmatched. The germline gives CDR1 MDHEN, CDR2 SYDVKM. This CDR3 spans 13 amino acids. CDR3 sequence: CASSSPSGTSAYF. The CDR3 DNA is TGTGCCAGCAGTTCTCCATCAGGGACTAGCGCGTACTTC.

This clone was recorded only once. Here the CDR3 DNA reads TGTGCCTGGCGCGGGGGAGGCGGGGGGCGGGAGACCCAGTACTTC. Translated: CAWRGGGGGRETQYF. The chain joins TRBV30 to TRBJ2-5, with TRBD2 matching 8 bases. The CDR3 sequence is 15 residues long. Germline V lookup: CDR1 GTSNPN, CDR2 SVGIG (reference sequence). Trimming cost V 5 bases and J 5 bases; bases outside gene matches: 13.

In its sample, this clone was seen once. At one end the junction does not follow the germline gene, possibly because of a read error. The chain combines TRBV7-7 with TRBJ2-2, with 8 bases that match TRBD2. The CDR3 extends over 16 amino acids. Germline assignment: CDR1 SSHAT and CDR2 FNYEAQ (reference sequence). The CDR3, as DNA: TGTGCTAGCAGCTCAGTAGCGGGGCACAACACCGGGGAGCTGTTTTTT. Translating it yields CASSSVAGHNTGELFF.

This clone was seen once. V is TRBV10-3 and J is TRBJ1-4; the D is unclear. This CDR3 spans 14 amino acids. Trimming shortened V by 7 bases and J by 3 bases, and 12 bases separated the two germline ends. The germline gives CDR1 ENHRY, CDR2 SYGVKD. The CDR3 nucleotides read TGTGCCATCAAAGCCCCCGGGGCTAATGAAAAACTGTTTTTT. Amino acids: CAIKAPGANEKLFF.

This chain joins TRBV28 and TRBJ2-3, with TRBD1 matching over 10 bases. Germline assignment: CDR1 MDHEN and CDR2 SYDVKM. The CDR3 length is 14 residues. The V gene end was trimmed by 6 bases and the J gene end by 6 bases; junction bases not matched to a gene: 6. The CDR3 coding sequence is TGTGCCAGCAGGGATGGGACAGGGGTGGATACGCAGTATTTT. Translating it yields CASRDGTGVDTQYF. The whole variable domain, remainder taken from reference TRBV28 and TRBJ2-3, is DVKVTQSSRYLVKRTGEKVFLECVQDMDHENMFWYRQDPGLGLRLIYFSYDVKMKEKGDIPEGYSVSREKKERFSLILESASTNQTSMYLCASRDGTGVDTQYFGPGTRLTVL.

The CDR3: CASSPPTRVQYF. For the CDR3, the DNA is TGTGCCAGCTCACCACCTACAAGGGTTCAGTACTTC. The genes are TRBV18 and TRBJ2-4; no firm D call. The germline V and J ends were trimmed by 0 bases and 11 bases, with 8 bases remaining between them. CDR3 length: 12 amino acids. The V gene's germline CDR1 is KGHSH and CDR2 LQKENI.

The genes are TRBV30 and TRBJ1-2; TRBD1 is a possible D gene (5 bases). CDR3 length: 12 residues. Trimming removed 0 bases from V and 7 bases from J, with 9 bases in between. Looked up from germline, CDR1 is GTSNPN and CDR2 is SVGIG (reference sequence). In nucleotides, the CDR3 is TGTGCCTGGAGTGTAGGGGTAGTTGGCTACACCTTC. It codes for CAWSVGVVGYTF.

The CDR3 protein is CASSLLVSGGTDTQYF. DNA of the CDR3: TGTGCCAGCAGCTTATTGGTGTCAGGGGGCACAGATACGCAGTATTTT. The chain combines TRBV7-8 with TRBJ2-3; D might be TRBD1 (6 bases). The germline V gene has CDR1 SGHVS and CDR2 FQNEAQ. V was shortened by 2 bases and J by 1 base, with 13 bases between the two germline ends. This CDR3 contains 16 residues.

The CDR3, as DNA: TGTGCCAGCAGTGATTCCCAAGAGGGTGAGCAGTTCTTC. The encoded protein is CASSDSQEGEQFF. This chain links TRBV2 with TRBJ2-1; TRBD2 is a possible D gene (5 bases). Germline CDR1 SNHLY, CDR2 FYNNEI. The CDR3 sequence is 13 residues long. V was shortened by 3 bases and J by 9 bases, with 12 bases between the two germline ends. The full variable domain, rest sourced from reference TRBV2 and TRBJ2-1, is EPEVTQTPSHQVTQMGQEVILRCVPISNHLYFYWYRQILGQKVEFLVSFYNNEISEKSEIFDDQFSVERPDGSNFTLKIRSTKLEDSAMYFCASSDSQEGEQFFGPGTRLTVL.

The rearrangement joins TRBV5-5 to TRBJ1-1, with 10 positions matching TRBD1. The V and J ends lost 4 bases and 3 bases, in that order; junction bases with no gene match: 3. Germline V CDR1 and CDR2: SGHKS, YYEKEE (reference sequence). The length of the CDR3 is 14 residues. The CDR3 region is CASSRTGGDTEAFF. CDR3 nucleotide sequence: TGTGCCAGCAGCCGGACAGGGGGGGACACTGAAGCTTTCTTT.

This clone was observed a few times. The genes are TRBV10-3 and TRBJ2-7; no firm D call. Germline lookup yields CDR1 ENHRY and CDR2 SYGVKD. V was pared by 3 bases and J by 3 bases, with 6 bases between. The CDR3 spans 12 residues. As DNA, the CDR3 is TGTGCCATCAGTGACGGCTTCTACGAGCAGTACTTC. Encoded protein: CAISDGFYEQYF.